These 7 T cell receptor beta chains share one sample of origin, sequenced in a study of blood T cell repertoires in COVID-19. The method was immunoSEQ multiplex PCR; TCRdb's version includes in-frame clones alone and lacks a portion of them. Of about 110,000 clones detected, almost 85% appear once; the ten largest clones hold less than 5%. The sequencing sample was made of peripheral blood. The receptors stem from a human donor in a cohort sampled during active COVID-19.

DNA for the CDR3: TGTGCCAGCAGCTTGGCGGGATGGGATGAGCAGTTCTTC. Its protein is CASSLAGWDEQFF. J is TRBJ2-1 and V is TRBV7-2; tentatively, D is TRBD2 (6 bases). V was clipped by 3 bases and J by 8 bases, with 11 bases between them. The CDR3 sequence is 13 residues long. From germline, CDR1 is SGHTA and CDR2 FQGNSA.

V is TRBV9 and J is TRBJ2-7; D might be TRBD2 (5 bases). The germline CDR1 and CDR2 sequences are SGDLS and YYNGEE. This CDR3 is built from 18 residues. The V end lost 0 bases, the J end lost 3 bases, and 22 bases lay between the germline ends. The CDR3 region has the DNA TGTGCCAGCAGCGTAGCTCCACCACTCCCCGGGAACTTCTACGAGCAGTACTTC. Its protein product is CASSVAPPLPGNFYEQYF.

The sample holds a few counts of this clone. This sequence joins TRBV11-2 and TRBJ2-3, with D possibly matching TRBD1 (6 bases). The CDR3 spans 13 residues. The V end was cut by 5 bases, the J end by 2 bases, with 8 bases between. CDR1 and CDR2 from the germline V gene are SGHAT and FQNNGV. Here the CDR3 reads CASSRDTTDTQYF. The CDR3 DNA sequence: TGTGCCAGCAGCCGGGACACCACAGATACGCAGTATTTT. The whole variable domain, filled in from reference TRBV11-2 and TRBJ2-3, reads EAGVAQSPRYKIIEKRQSVAFWCNPISGHATLYWYQQILGQGPKLLIQFQNNGVVDDSQLPKDRFSAERLKGVDSTLKIQPAKLEDSAVYLCASSRDTTDTQYFGPGTRLTVL.

The rearrangement uses TRBV5-1 and TRBJ2-2; 10 bases are shared with TRBD1. Germline CDR1 and CDR2: SGHRS and YFSETQ. This CDR3 is built from 16 residues. J was trimmed by 5 bases and V by 5 bases; bases with no gene match: 9. CDR3 sequence (DNA): TGCGCCAGCAGGGACCCTCGGACAGGGGGAACCGGGGAGCTGTTTTTT. This gives the protein CASRDPRTGGTGELFF.

The chain employs TRBV2 and TRBJ2-5; 10 bases align to TRBD2. CDR1 SNHLY and CDR2 FYNNEI come from the germline V gene. V lost 4 bases to trimming and J lost 4 bases; unmatched junction nucleotides: 3. The CDR3 has 14 residues. As DNA, the CDR3 is TGTGCCAGCAGTGGGATAGCGGGAGGAGAGACCCAGTACTTC. It translates to CASSGIAGGETQYF.

The J gene is TRBJ1-2, the V gene TRBV13, with 8 bases that match TRBD1. Germline V gene data show CDR1 as PRHDT and CDR2 as FYEKMQ (reference sequence). This CDR3 has 15 residues. Unmatched junction bases numbered 11, after V lost 5 bases and J lost 6 bases. The CDR3 here is CASSKWTGRSDGYTF. CDR3 DNA: TGTGCCAGCAGCAAATGGACAGGGAGAAGTGATGGCTACACCTTC.

The CDR3 region is CASSARLSSGANVLTF. CDR3 bases: TGTGCCAGTAGTGCGAGACTGAGCTCTGGGGCCAACGTCCTGACTTTC. The V gene is TRBV19, the J gene TRBJ2-6; D is unclear. The germline V gene encodes CDR1 LNHDA and CDR2 SQIVND (reference sequence). The CDR3 loop spans 16 amino acids. Trimming pared 5 bases from V and 0 bases from J, leaving 11 bases between.